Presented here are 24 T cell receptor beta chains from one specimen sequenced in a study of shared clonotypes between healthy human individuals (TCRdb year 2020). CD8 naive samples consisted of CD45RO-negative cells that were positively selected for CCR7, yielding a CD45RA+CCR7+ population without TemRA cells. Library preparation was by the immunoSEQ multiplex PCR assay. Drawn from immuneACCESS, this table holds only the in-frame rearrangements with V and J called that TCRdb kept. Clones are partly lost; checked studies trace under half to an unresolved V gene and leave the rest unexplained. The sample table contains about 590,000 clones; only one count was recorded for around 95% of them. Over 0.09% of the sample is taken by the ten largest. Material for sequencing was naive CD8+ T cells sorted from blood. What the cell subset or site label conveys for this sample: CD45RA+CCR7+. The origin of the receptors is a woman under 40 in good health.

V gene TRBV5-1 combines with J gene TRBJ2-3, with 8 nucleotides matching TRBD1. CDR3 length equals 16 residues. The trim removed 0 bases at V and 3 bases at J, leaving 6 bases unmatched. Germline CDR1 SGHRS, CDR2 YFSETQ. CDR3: CASSLGQGAQTDTQYF. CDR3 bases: TGCGCCAGCAGCTTGGGTCAGGGGGCGCAGACAGATACGCAGTATTTT.

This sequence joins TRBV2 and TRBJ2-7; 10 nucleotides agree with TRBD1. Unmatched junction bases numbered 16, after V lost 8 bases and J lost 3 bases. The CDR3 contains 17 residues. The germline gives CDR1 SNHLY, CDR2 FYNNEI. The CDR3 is CASSGDRGRGGYYEQYF. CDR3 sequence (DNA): TGTGCCAGCTCTGGGGACAGGGGTCGTGGTGGCTACTACGAGCAGTACTTC.

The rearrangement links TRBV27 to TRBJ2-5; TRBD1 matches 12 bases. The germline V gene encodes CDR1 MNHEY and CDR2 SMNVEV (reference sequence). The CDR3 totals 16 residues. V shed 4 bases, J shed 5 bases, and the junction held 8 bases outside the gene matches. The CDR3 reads CASSWTGTGGTETQYF. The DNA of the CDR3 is TGTGCCAGCAGTTGGACCGGGACAGGGGGCACGGAGACCCAGTACTTC.

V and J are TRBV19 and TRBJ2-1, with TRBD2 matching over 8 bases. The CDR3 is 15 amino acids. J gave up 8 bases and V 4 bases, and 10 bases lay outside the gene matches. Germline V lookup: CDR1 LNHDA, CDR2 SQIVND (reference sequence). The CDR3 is CASSTPLLAGYEQFF. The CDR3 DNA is TGTGCCAGTAGTACCCCCTTGTTAGCGGGATATGAGCAGTTCTTC.

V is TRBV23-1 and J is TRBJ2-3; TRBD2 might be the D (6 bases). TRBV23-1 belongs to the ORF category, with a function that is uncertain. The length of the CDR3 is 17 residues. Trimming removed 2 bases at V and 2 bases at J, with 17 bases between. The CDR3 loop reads CASSQPVTGVTTDTQYF. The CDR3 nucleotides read TGCGCCAGCAGTCAACCCGTTACGGGAGTCACCACAGATACGCAGTATTTT.

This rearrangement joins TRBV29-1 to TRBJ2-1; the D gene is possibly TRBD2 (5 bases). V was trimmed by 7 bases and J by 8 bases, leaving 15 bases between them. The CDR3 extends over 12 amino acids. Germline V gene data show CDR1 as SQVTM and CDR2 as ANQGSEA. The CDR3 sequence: CSAGVGTDEQFF. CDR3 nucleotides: TGCAGCGCCGGGGTTGGCACGGATGAGCAGTTCTTC.

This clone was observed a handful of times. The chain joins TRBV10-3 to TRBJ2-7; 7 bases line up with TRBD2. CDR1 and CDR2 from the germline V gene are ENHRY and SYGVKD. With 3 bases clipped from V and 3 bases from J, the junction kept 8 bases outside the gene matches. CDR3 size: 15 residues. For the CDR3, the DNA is TGTGCCATCAGTGACCGGGACTATTCTGTCTACGAGCAGTACTTC. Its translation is CAISDRDYSVYEQYF.

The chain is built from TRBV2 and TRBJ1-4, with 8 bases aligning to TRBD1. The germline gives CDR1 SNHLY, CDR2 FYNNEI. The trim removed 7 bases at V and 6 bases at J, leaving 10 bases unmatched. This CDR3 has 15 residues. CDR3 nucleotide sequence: TGTGCCAGCAATTCAGGGGGCAATGTGTATGAAAAACTGTTTTTT. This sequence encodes CASNSGGNVYEKLFF.

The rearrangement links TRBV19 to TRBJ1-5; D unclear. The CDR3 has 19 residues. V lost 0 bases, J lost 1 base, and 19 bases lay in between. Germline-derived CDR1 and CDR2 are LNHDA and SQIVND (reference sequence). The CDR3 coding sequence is TGTGCCAGTAGTATAGATCAATTTCCCAGAACGTCGAGCAATCAGCCCCAGCATTTT. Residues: CASSIDQFPRTSSNQPQHF. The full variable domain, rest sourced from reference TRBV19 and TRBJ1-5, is DGGITQSPKYLFRKEGQNVTLSCEQNLNHDAMYWYRQDPGQGLRLIYYSQIVNDFQKGDIAEGYSVSREKKESFPLTVTSAQKNPTAFYLCASSIDQFPRTSSNQPQHFGDGTRLSIL.

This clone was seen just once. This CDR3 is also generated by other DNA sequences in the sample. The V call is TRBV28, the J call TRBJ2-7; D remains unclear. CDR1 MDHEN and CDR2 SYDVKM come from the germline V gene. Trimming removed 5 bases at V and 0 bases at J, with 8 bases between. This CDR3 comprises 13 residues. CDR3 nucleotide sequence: TGTGCCAGCAGTCTCGGGTCCTCCTACGAGCAGTACTTC. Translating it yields CASSLGSSYEQYF.

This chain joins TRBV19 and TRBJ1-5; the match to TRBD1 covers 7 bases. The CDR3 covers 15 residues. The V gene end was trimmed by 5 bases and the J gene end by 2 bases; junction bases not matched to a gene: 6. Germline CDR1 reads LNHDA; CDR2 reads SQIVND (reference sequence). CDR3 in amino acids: CASSLTGTGNQPQHF. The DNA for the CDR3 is TGTGCCAGTAGTTTAACCGGGACAGGCAATCAGCCCCAGCATTTT.

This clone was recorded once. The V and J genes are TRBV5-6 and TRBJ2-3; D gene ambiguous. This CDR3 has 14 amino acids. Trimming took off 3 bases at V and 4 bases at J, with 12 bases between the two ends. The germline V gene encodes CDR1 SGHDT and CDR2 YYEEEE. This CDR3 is CASSWNLEPDTQYF. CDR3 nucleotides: TGTGCCAGCAGCTGGAACCTGGAGCCAGATACGCAGTATTTT.

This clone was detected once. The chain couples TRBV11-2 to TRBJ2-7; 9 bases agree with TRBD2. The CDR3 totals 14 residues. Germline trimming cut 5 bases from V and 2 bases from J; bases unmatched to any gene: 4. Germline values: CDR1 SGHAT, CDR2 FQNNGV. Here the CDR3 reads CASSAREGPYEQYF. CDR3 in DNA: TGTGCCAGCAGCGCGCGGGAGGGTCCCTACGAGCAGTACTTC.

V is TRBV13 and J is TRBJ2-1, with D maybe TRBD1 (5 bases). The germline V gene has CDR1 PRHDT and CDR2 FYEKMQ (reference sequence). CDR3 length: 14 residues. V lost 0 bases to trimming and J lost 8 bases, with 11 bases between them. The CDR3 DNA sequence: TGTGCCAGCAGCTTAGGAGACAGTCCGTATGAGCAGTTCTTC. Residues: CASSLGDSPYEQFF.

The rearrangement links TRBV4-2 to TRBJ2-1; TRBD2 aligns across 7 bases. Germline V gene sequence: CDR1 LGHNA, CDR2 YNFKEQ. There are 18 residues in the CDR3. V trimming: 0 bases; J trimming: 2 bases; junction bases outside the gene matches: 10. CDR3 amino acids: CASSQDGSWRETYNEQFF. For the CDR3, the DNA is TGTGCCAGCAGCCAAGATGGGAGCTGGCGGGAGACCTACAATGAGCAGTTCTTC.

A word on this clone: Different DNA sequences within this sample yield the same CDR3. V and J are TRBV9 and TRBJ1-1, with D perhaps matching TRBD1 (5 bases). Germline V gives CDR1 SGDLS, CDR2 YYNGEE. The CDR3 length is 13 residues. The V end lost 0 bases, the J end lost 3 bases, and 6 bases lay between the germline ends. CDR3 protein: CASSVVGDTEAFF. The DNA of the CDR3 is TGTGCCAGCAGCGTAGTGGGGGACACTGAAGCTTTCTTT.

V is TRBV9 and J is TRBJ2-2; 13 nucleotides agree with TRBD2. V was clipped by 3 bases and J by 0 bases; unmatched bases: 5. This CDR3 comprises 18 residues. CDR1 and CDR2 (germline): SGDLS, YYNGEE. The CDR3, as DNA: TGTGCCAGCAGCGCCGGACTAGCGGGAGTTTCGAACACCGGGGAGCTGTTTTTT. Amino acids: CASSAGLAGVSNTGELFF.

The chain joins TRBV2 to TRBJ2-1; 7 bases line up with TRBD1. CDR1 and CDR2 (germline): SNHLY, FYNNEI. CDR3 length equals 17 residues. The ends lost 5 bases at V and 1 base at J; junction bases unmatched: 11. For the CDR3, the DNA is TGTGCCAGCAGTCAAAGCACCGGGACAGAATCCTACAATGAGCAGTTCTTC. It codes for CASSQSTGTESYNEQFF. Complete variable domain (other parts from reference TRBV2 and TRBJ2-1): EPEVTQTPSHQVTQMGQEVILRCVPISNHLYFYWYRQILGQKVEFLVSFYNNEISEKSEIFDDQFSVERPDGSNFTLKIRSTKLEDSAMYFCASSQSTGTESYNEQFFGPGTRLTVL.

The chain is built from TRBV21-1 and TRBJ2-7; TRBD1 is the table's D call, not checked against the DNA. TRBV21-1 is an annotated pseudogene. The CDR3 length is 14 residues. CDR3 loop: CASSKRTGDYEQYF. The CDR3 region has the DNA TGTGCCAGCAGCAAGAGGACAGGGGACTACGAGCAGTACTTC.

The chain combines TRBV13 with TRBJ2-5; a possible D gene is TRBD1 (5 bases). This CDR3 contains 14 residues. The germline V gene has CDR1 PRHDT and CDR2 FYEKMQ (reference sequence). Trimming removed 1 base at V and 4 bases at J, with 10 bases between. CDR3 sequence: CASSLASGLETQYF. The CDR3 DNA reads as TGTGCCAGCAGCTTAGCGTCAGGGCTAGAGACCCAGTACTTC.

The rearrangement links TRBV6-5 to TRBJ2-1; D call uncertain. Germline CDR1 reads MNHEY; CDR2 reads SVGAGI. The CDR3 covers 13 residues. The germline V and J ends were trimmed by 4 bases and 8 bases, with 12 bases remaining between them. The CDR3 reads CASSSGPNDEQFF. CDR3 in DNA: TGTGCCAGCAGTTCTGGCCCCAACGATGAGCAGTTCTTC.

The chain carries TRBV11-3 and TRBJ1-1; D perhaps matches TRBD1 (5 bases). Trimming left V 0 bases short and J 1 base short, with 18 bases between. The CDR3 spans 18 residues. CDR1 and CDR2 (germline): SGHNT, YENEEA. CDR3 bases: TGTGCCAGCAGCTTAGATGGGGCACCCGAGGTCTCGAACACTGAAGCTTTCTTT. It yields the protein CASSLDGAPEVSNTEAFF.

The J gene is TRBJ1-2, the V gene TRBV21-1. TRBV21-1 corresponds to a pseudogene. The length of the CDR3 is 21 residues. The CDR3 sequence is CAPLFAAWTWSPLETNYGYTF. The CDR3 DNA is TGTGCCCCCCTTTTTGCGGCTTGGACCTGGTCTCCCCTTGAGACTAACTATGGCTACACCTTC.

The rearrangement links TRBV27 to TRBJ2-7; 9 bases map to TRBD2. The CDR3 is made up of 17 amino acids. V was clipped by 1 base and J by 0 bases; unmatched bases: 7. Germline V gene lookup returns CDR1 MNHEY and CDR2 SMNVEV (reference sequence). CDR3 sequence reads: CASSLFATSGDSYEQYF. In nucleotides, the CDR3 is TGTGCCAGCAGTTTATTCGCGACTAGCGGCGACTCCTACGAGCAGTACTTC.